This note documents a single T cell receptor (beta chain) sequence. Its antigen is unknown. These data belong to a study of T cells in Graves' hyperthyroidism and ophthalmopathy. Study-wide findings and caveats: Blood held most thyroid clonotypes expanded above 0.001 frequency.

The germline V and J ends were trimmed by 1 base and 4 bases, with 7 bases remaining between them. The CDR3 totals 13 residues. CDR1 is SGHDN and CDR2 is FVKESK in the germline V gene. RNA transcripts gave rise to amplified TCR beta CDR3 regions. The HTBI primer set was used in a first-round RT-PCR of the TCR CDR3. In TCRdb, the multiplex PCR reads were re-called with MiXCR into one record per CDR3 protein. The sample records some 560,000 distinct CDR3 sequences, approximately 15% being singletons. Criteria for exclusion of patients were uncontrolled infection, other autoimmune disease, pregnancy or lactation. Source material for PBMCs was less than 12 ml fresh peripheral blood.

Material for sequencing was blood. This chain connects TRBV14 to TRBJ1-2; no clear D. This receptor was obtained from a woman between 25 and 40 years old with Graves' hyperthyroidism. CDR3 in DNA: TGTGCCAGCAGCCAAGGGAGTATCTATGGCTACACCTTC. Amino acid sequence: CASSQGSIYGYTF. The full variable domain, its missing parts supplied by reference TRBV14 and TRBJ1-2, is EAGVTQFPSHSVIEKGQTVTLRCDPISGHDNLYWYRRVMGKEIKFLLHFVKESKQDESGMPNNRFLAERTGGTYSTLKVQPAELEDSGVYFCASSQGSIYGYTFGSGTRLTVV.